The 15 T cell receptor beta chains below were found in one sample sequenced in a study of tissue T cells after allogeneic stem cell transplantation. The method was immunoSEQ multiplex PCR; TCRdb's version includes in-frame clones alone and lacks a portion of them. The table lists fewer than 9,500 clones, more than 60% of them singletons. The starting material was skin, obtained at autopsy. These receptors all stem from a male patient aged 60 or older with steroid-refractory graft-versus-host disease after an allogeneic stem cell transplant. The graft donor may be the source of some T cells.

This chain connects TRBV7-8 to TRBJ2-5; D may correspond to TRBD1 or TRBD2 (5 bases each). Per the germline V gene, CDR1 is SGHVS and CDR2 is FQNEAQ. The CDR3 is 14 amino acids. V lost 3 bases to trimming and J lost 4 bases, with 12 bases between them. The CDR3 bases are TGTGCCAGCAGCTTTTTTCGGGGCTCAGAGACCCAGTACTTC. This encodes CASSFFRGSETQYF.

This clone ranks as large. The chain is built from TRBV6-5 and TRBJ1-1; no firm D call. V lost 5 bases and J 1 base, leaving 11 bases between the germline ends. Germline V gives CDR1 MNHEY, CDR2 SVGAGI. This CDR3 comprises 14 residues. The CDR3 reads CASSLMDRNTEAFF. In DNA form, the CDR3 reads TGTGCCAGCAGTCTTATGGACCGGAACACTGAAGCTTTCTTT.

The rearrangement links TRBV7-9 to TRBJ1-1, with D hard to call. From germline, CDR1 is SEHNR and CDR2 FQNEAQ (reference sequence). This CDR3 contains 13 residues. Trimming stripped 11 bases from V and 1 base from J, with 14 bases between. CDR3 DNA: TGTGCCGGCCGACACGTCAAGAACACTGAAGCTTTCTTT. Translation gives CAGRHVKNTEAFF. Combining the CDR3 with reference TRBV7-9 and TRBJ1-1 gives the whole variable domain DTGVSQNPRHKITKRGQNVTFRCDPISEHNRLYWYRQTLGQGPEFLTYFQNEAQLEKSRLLSDRFSAERPKGSFSTLEIQRTEQGDSAMYLCAGRHVKNTEAFFGQGTRLTVV.

This rearrangement joins TRBV9 to TRBJ1-3; 8 bases line up with TRBD1. V trimming: 3 bases; J trimming: 4 bases; junction bases outside the gene matches: 3. The CDR3 totals 14 residues. Germline V gives CDR1 SGDLS, CDR2 YYNGEE. CDR3 residues: CASSGDRGGNTIYF. CDR3 bases: TGTGCCAGCAGCGGAGACAGGGGAGGAAACACCATATATTTT.

This clone qualifies as medium-sized (0.01 to 0.1%). This sequence joins TRBV7-2 and TRBJ1-1; no clear D gene. CDR1 is SGHTA and CDR2 is FQGNSA in the germline V gene. The CDR3 has 14 residues. Trimming stripped 3 bases from V and 3 bases from J, with 11 bases between. The CDR3 is CASSLMGSDTEAFF. As DNA, the CDR3 is TGTGCCAGCAGCTTGATGGGATCGGACACTGAAGCTTTCTTT.

This clone was recorded a few times. The chain links TRBV7-2 to TRBJ1-3; no firm D call. The CDR3 is 15 residues long. V was pared by 5 bases and J by 0 bases, with 11 bases between. Germline V gives CDR1 SGHTA, CDR2 FQGNSA. The CDR3, as DNA: TGTGCCAGCAGCCCCTGGACGGGCTCTGGAAACACCATATATTTT. Protein sequence: CASSPWTGSGNTIYF.

This rearrangement joins TRBV28 to TRBJ2-3; tentative D call: TRBD1 (5 bases). Germline V gene data show CDR1 as MDHEN and CDR2 as SYDVKM. V gave up 5 bases and J gave up 5 bases, with 17 bases separating them. The length of the CDR3 is 15 residues. CDR3 coding DNA: TGTGCCAGCAGTAGTATCCCCAGGGTTGGAGATACGCAGTATTTT. The encoded protein is CASSSIPRVGDTQYF.

CDR3 sequence (DNA): TGCGCCAGCAGCCAAGATCCACGTTACACTGAAGCTTTCTTT. Translating gives CASSQDPRYTEAFF. This rearrangement joins TRBV4-1 to TRBJ1-1; D not certain. CDR1 is MGHRA and CDR2 is YSYEKL in the germline V gene. V was shortened by 0 bases and J by 3 bases, with 8 bases between the two germline ends. This CDR3 contains 14 residues.

J is TRBJ1-6 and V is TRBV14; 7 bases are shared with TRBD1. Germline V lookup: CDR1 SGHDN, CDR2 FVKESK. After removal of 4 bases from V and 10 bases from J, the junction contained 10 bases not matched to a gene. This CDR3 is 15 amino acids long. CDR3: CASSPDRDLWSPLHF. Written as DNA, the CDR3 is TGTGCCAGCAGCCCCGACAGGGATTTGTGGTCACCCCTCCACTTT. The full variable domain, completed using reference TRBV14 and TRBJ1-6, is EAGVTQFPSHSVIEKGQTVTLRCDPISGHDNLYWYRRVMGKEIKFLLHFVKESKQDESGMPNNRFLAERTGGTYSTLKVQPAELEDSGVYFCASSPDRDLWSPLHFGNGTRLTVT.

This chain links TRBV7-9 with TRBJ2-5; D is unclear. Per germline, CDR1 SEHNR and CDR2 FQNEAQ (reference sequence). Trimming cost V 1 base and J 5 bases, with 5 bases left between them. The CDR3 has 12 residues. This CDR3 reads CASSLGVETQYF. The CDR3 nucleotides read TGTGCCAGCAGCTTAGGAGTCGAGACCCAGTACTTC.

V usage is TRBV12-2 and J usage is TRBJ2-7; the D segment call TRBD2 is taken from the table without a DNA check. TRBV12-2 is termed a pseudogene. This CDR3 comprises 15 residues. This CDR3 reads CASRPKPRGDYEQYF. The CDR3 DNA sequence: TGTGCAAGTCGCCCAAAGCCCCGGGGGGACTACGAGCAGTACTTC.

The CDR3 here is CASSLQRWAYLGALHF. In DNA form, the CDR3 reads TGTGCCAGCAGCTTACAACGCTGGGCCTACCTGGGGGCCCTCCACTTT. The chain links TRBV5-4 to TRBJ1-6; weak D call: TRBD1 (5 bases). The ends were cut back, 2 bases at V and 14 bases at J, with 23 bases in the middle. There are 16 residues in the CDR3. Germline values: CDR1 SGHNT, CDR2 YYREEE (reference sequence).

J is TRBJ2-3 and V is TRBV7-3; no clear D gene. Trimming removed 1 base at V and 4 bases at J, with 6 bases between. Germline loops: CDR1 SGHTA, CDR2 FQGTGA. This CDR3 region has 13 residues. The CDR3 coding sequence is TGTGCCAGCAGCTTAAATTTCGCAGATACGCAGTATTTT. This codes for CASSLNFADTQYF.

V and J are TRBV2 and TRBJ2-1; possibly TRBD1 or TRBD2 for D (5 bases each). The CDR3 spans 13 residues. Germline lookup yields CDR1 SNHLY and CDR2 FYNNEI. The germline V and J ends were trimmed by 0 bases and 8 bases, with 8 bases remaining between them. The CDR3 nucleotides are TGTGCCAGCAGTGAAGCCTTGGGGGATGAGCAGTTCTTC. Translation: CASSEALGDEQFF. The full variable domain, its missing parts supplied by reference TRBV2 and TRBJ2-1, is EPEVTQTPSHQVTQMGQEVILRCVPISNHLYFYWYRQILGQKVEFLVSFYNNEISEKSEIFDDQFSVERPDGSNFTLKIRSTKLEDSAMYFCASSEALGDEQFFGPGTRLTVL.

This chain uses TRBV19 with TRBJ1-2; tentative D call: TRBD1 (6 bases). CDR3 size: 14 residues. V lost 0 bases to trimming and J lost 6 bases, with 11 bases between them. The germline gives CDR1 LNHDA, CDR2 SQIVND (reference sequence). The CDR3 DNA reads TGTGCCAGTAGTATAGATAGGCAGGGGAATGGCTACACCTTC. It encodes CASSIDRQGNGYTF. The full variable domain, its missing parts supplied by reference TRBV19 and TRBJ1-2, is DGGITQSPKYLFRKEGQNVTLSCEQNLNHDAMYWYRQDPGQGLRLIYYSQIVNDFQKGDIAEGYSVSREKKESFPLTVTSAQKNPTAFYLCASSIDRQGNGYTFGSGTRLTVV.